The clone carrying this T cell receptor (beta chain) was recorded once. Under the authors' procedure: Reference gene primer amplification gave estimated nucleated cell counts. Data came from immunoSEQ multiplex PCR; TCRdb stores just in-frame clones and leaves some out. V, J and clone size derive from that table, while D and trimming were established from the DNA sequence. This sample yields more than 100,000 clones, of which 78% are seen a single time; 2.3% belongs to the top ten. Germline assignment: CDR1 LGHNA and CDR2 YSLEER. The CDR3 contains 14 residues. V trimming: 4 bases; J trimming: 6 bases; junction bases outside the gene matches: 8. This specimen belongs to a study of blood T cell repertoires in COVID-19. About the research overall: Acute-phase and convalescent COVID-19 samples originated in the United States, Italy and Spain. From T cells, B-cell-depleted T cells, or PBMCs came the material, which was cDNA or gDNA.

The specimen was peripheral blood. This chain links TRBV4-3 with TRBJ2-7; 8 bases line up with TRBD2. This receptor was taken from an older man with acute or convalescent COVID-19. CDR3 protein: CASSLGPGGSEQYF. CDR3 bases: TGCGCCAGCAGCCTAGGGCCGGGGGGGAGCGAGCAGTACTTC.